A single sample is the source of the 9 T cell receptor beta chains below, sequenced in a study of shared clonotypes between healthy human individuals. This table comes from immunoSEQ multiplex PCR, and its TCRdb copy is limited to in-frame clones, with some not included. The table includes around 2.3 million clones, nearly 97% detected once. Sequenced: naive CD4+ T cells sorted from blood. Subset denoted: CD45RA+ positively selected. The source is a man between 18 and 29 years old in good health.

This sequence joins TRBV28 and TRBJ2-7; tentatively, D is TRBD2 (6 bases). The germline V gene encodes CDR1 MDHEN and CDR2 SYDVKM. V lost 6 bases and J lost 4, with 13 bases in between. This CDR3 comprises 13 residues. CDR3 amino acids: CASSPGGGYEQYF. Written as DNA, the CDR3 is TGTGCCAGCAGCCCCGGTGGGGGGTACGAGCAGTACTTC.

The V call is TRBV6-5, the J call TRBJ2-5; D remains ambiguous. This CDR3 is 15 amino acids long. Germline V gene sequence: CDR1 MNHEY, CDR2 SVGAGI. The ends were cut back, 5 bases at V and 3 bases at J, with 16 bases in the middle. The CDR3 spells CASSQLKLEKETQYF. DNA for the CDR3: TGTGCCAGCAGTCAATTAAAGCTGGAGAAAGAGACCCAGTACTTC.

This clone was detected only once. The chain carries TRBV19 and TRBJ1-4; the D is unclear. The CDR3 runs 11 residues. The germline V gene encodes CDR1 LNHDA and CDR2 SQIVND (reference sequence). V was cut by 5 bases and J by 13 bases, with 11 bases left in between. CDR3 sequence (DNA): TGTGCCAGTAGTTCCGGACCCCGACTGTTTTTT. This gives the protein CASSSGPRLFF.

V and J are TRBV2 and TRBJ1-2; D gene uncertain. Trimming took off 7 bases at V and 1 base at J, with 4 bases between the two ends. CDR1 and CDR2 (germline): SNHLY, FYNNEI. The CDR3 is made up of 11 amino acids. CDR3 DNA sequence: TGTGCCAGCACAAGTAACTATGGCTACACCTTC. Its protein is CASTSNYGYTF.

The chain joins TRBV7-9 to TRBJ2-1, with D tentatively TRBD2 (5 bases). In germline, CDR1 is SEHNR, CDR2 FQNEAQ (reference sequence). Trimming removed 8 bases at V and 3 bases at J, with 11 bases between. This CDR3 spans 13 amino acids. In DNA form, the CDR3 reads TGTGCCAGCCGGGGTACGCACTACAATGAGCAGTTCTTC. Its protein is CASRGTHYNEQFF.

The chain links TRBV6-5 to TRBJ1-1, with TRBD1 matching 7 bases. The CDR3 length is 14 residues. After removal of 0 bases from V and 5 bases from J, the junction contained 3 bases not matched to a gene. Germline lookup yields CDR1 MNHEY and CDR2 SVGAGI. CDR3 protein: CASSYSTGMTEAFF. The CDR3 nucleotides are TGTGCCAGCAGTTACTCGACAGGGATGACTGAAGCTTTCTTT.

The chain couples TRBV4-1 to TRBJ2-6; 10 positions match TRBD1. The CDR3 runs to 20 residues. V lost 5 bases, J lost 2 bases, and 15 bases stayed unmatched. Germline CDR1 is MGHRA and CDR2 is YSYEKL. CDR3 amino acids: CASSYYLRDRGLAGANVLTF. The CDR3 DNA reads TGCGCCAGCAGCTATTACCTCCGGGACAGGGGACTTGCTGGGGCCAACGTCCTGACTTTC.

This clone was seen only once. This rearrangement joins TRBV5-4 to TRBJ2-1; D gene uncertain. Germline CDR1 SGHNT, CDR2 YYREEE (reference sequence). Trimming cost V 4 bases and J 4 bases, with 15 bases left between them. This CDR3 region has 15 residues. The DNA of the CDR3 is TGTGCCAGCAGCCCTGGAACAGAACAATACAATGAGCAGTTCTTC. Translated, it gives CASSPGTEQYNEQFF.

The chain employs TRBV5-5 and TRBJ1-2; D is undetermined. Germline V CDR1 and CDR2: SGHKS, YYEKEE (reference sequence). The CDR3 extends over 14 amino acids. Trimming left V 0 bases short and J 8 bases short, with 14 bases between. In DNA, the CDR3 is TGTGCCAGCAGCTTGGGCGAGGGAGCGGGAGGCTACACCTTC. This gives the protein CASSLGEGAGGYTF.